This T cell receptor beta chain was recorded in a study of molecular identifiers for immune sequencing clone quantification. The V gene lost 6 bases and the J gene lost 4 bases, with 22 bases spanning the gap. The length of the CDR3 is 16 residues. CDR1 and CDR2 from the germline V gene are MDHEN and SYDVKM. TCRdb analysed the PCR reads with MiXCR anew, one entry per CDR3 protein. The table records about half a million distinct CDR3 sequences, 20% to 25% of them present only once. This chain joins TRBV28 and TRBJ2-7, with D possibly being TRBD2 (6 bases). This TCR derives from a human donor in good health. Some libraries in this study had Jurkat cell RNA spiked in. Specimen: naive CD8+ T cells from blood, with Jurkat cell RNA spiked in. Subset here: FACS-sorted CD8+CD4-CCR7+CD45RA+ naive T cells. The CDR3 sequence: CASSPLVTGSYYEQYF. The CDR3 bases are TGTGCCAGCAGCCCCCTTGTCACCGGGAGTTATTACGAGCAGTACTTC.